This TCR beta chain was identified during a study of blood T cell repertoires in COVID-19. Study in general: Samples representing acute and convalescent COVID-19 were sourced from the United States, Italy and Spain. Sources were T cells, B-cell-depleted T cells, or PBMCs; the material itself was cDNA or gDNA.

Original data processing: It was from reference gene primer amplification that nucleated cell counts were estimated. Produced via immunoSEQ multiplex PCR; TCRdb's table is partial and in-frame only. Clone size and V and J calls were adopted from that table, with D and trimming inferred from the DNA. The sample yields around 33,000 clones, about 90% seen once. Germline V CDR1 and CDR2: MNHEY, SVGAGI. The V segment lost 0 bases and the J segment 4 bases; nucleotides outside the gene matches: 5. The CDR3 runs to 15 residues. The clonotype comes from a man older than 75 with acute or convalescent COVID-19. The chain is built from TRBV6-5 and TRBJ1-2; 7 bases fit TRBD1. Input material: peripheral blood. As DNA, the CDR3 is TGTGCCAGCAGTTACTCTGGGACAGAACTCTATGGCTACACCTTC. Its protein is CASSYSGTELYGYTF.